The 27 T cell receptor beta chains given below trace back to one sample, sequenced in a study of CD8+ T cells in alopecia areata. Sequencing templates came from extracted RNA that was reverse transcribed into cDNA. This table comes from immunoSEQ multiplex PCR, and its TCRdb copy is limited to in-frame clones, with some not included. The sample gives 80,000 to 95,000 clones, roughly 46% of which show up once; more than 15% is in the top ten. Treatment defined: oral pan-JAK inhibitor, 5-10 mg twice daily. The sequencing used CD8+ T cells sorted from blood, collected at week 24, from a patient treated with tofacitinib. These TCRs come from a human donor with alopecia areata.

Concerning this clone: A read error may account for a junction end that differs from germline. This chain joins TRBV29-1 and TRBJ2-3; D unresolved. In germline, CDR1 is SQVTM, CDR2 ANQGSEA. The CDR3 runs 11 residues. The DNA of the CDR3 is TGCAGCGTTGAAGGACTGAACCATAGGAATTTT. Its protein is CSVEGLNHRNF.

This rearrangement joins TRBV9 to TRBJ2-7; D could derive from TRBD1 or TRBD2 (5 bases each). Germline V gene sequence: CDR1 SGDLS, CDR2 YYNGEE. V lost 3 bases to trimming and J lost 2 bases, with 12 bases between them. This CDR3 is 14 amino acids long. CDR3 loop: CASSAGASAYEQYF. The CDR3 DNA is TGTGCCAGCAGCGCCGGGGCCTCCGCCTACGAGCAGTACTTC.

J is TRBJ2-5 and V is TRBV10-3; TRBD2 agrees at 8 bases. The CDR3 length is 14 residues. Germline loops: CDR1 ENHRY, CDR2 SYGVKD. Trimming took 3 bases from V and 2 from J; bases not matched to a gene: 2. Here the CDR3 reads CAISELAAQETQYF. The DNA of the CDR3 is TGTGCCATCAGTGAACTAGCGGCTCAAGAGACCCAGTACTTC.

The chain joins TRBV19 to TRBJ2-7, with D uncertain. This CDR3 region has 14 residues. Per the germline V gene, CDR1 is LNHDA and CDR2 is SQIVND (reference sequence). Trimming removed 1 base from V and 3 bases from J, with 10 bases in between. CDR3 sequence (DNA): TGTGCCAGTAGTATAGGAGTGAACTACTACGAGCAGTACTTC. Translated: CASSIGVNYYEQYF.

This chain joins TRBV5-6 and TRBJ1-1; TRBD1 might be the D (5 bases). The CDR3 runs 13 residues. Germline V gene data show CDR1 as SGHDT and CDR2 as YYEEEE. Trimming took off 3 bases at V and 4 bases at J, with 10 bases between the two ends. The CDR3 bases are TGTGCCAGCAGCTCAGTGGGGGGCACTGAAGCTTTCTTT. Its translation is CASSSVGGTEAFF.

This clone was seen more than once but under ten times. This chain uses TRBV7-9 with TRBJ1-5, with D possibly matching TRBD1 (6 bases). The germline V gene encodes CDR1 SEHNR and CDR2 FQNEAQ (reference sequence). V lost 8 bases, J lost 4 bases, and 9 bases lay in between. This CDR3 comprises 12 residues. CDR3 bases: TGTGCCAGCGGGACACAAAATCAGCCCCAGCATTTT. Residues: CASGTQNQPQHF. Full variable domain (missing parts from reference TRBV7-9 and TRBJ1-5): DTGVSQNPRHKITKRGQNVTFRCDPISEHNRLYWYRQTLGQGPEFLTYFQNEAQLEKSRLLSDRFSAERPKGSFSTLEIQRTEQGDSAMYLCASGTQNQPQHFGDGTRLSIL.

This clone was counted between two and nine times. The chain combines TRBV6-5 with TRBJ2-7; 9 nucleotides line up with TRBD2. V lost 2 bases, J lost 2 bases, and 4 bases stayed unmatched. The CDR3 totals 15 residues. Germline CDR1 reads MNHEY; CDR2 reads SVGAGI. The CDR3 DNA follows: TGTGCCAGCAGTTACCTAGCGGGATCTGCCTACGAGCAGTACTTC. Amino acids: CASSYLAGSAYEQYF.

This clone has a handful of counts. This rearrangement joins TRBV11-2 to TRBJ2-7; D may be TRBD1 (5 bases). The CDR3 sequence is 14 residues long. Trimming stripped 1 base from V and 5 bases from J, with 12 bases between. CDR1 SGHAT and CDR2 FQNNGV come from the germline V gene. The CDR3 DNA sequence: TGTGCCAGCAGCTTAGGCAGGGTGTTCGACGAGCAGTACTTC. Protein sequence: CASSLGRVFDEQYF.

On this clone: The junction and the germline gene differ at one end; a read error may be behind it. V gene TRBV29-1 combines with J gene TRBJ2-7, with TRBD1 matching over 9 bases. The germline V gene has CDR1 SQVTM and CDR2 ANQGSEA. This CDR3 contains 13 residues. The CDR3 protein is CSVGTGRMNEQHF. The CDR3 nucleotides read TGCAGCGTAGGGACAGGGAGAATGAACGAGCAGCACTTC.

In this sample, this clone turned up a few times. V gene TRBV18 combines with J gene TRBJ2-1; the match to TRBD2 covers 10 bases. V dropped 6 bases and J dropped 8; count of bases not matched to a gene: 13. CDR3 size: 16 residues. Germline CDR1 and CDR2: KGHSH and LQKENI. Here the CDR3 reads CASSSGLATPWDEQFF. Here the CDR3 DNA reads TGTGCCAGCTCTTCGGGACTAGCGACACCTTGGGATGAGCAGTTCTTC. The complete variable domain, with remaining parts taken from reference TRBV18 and TRBJ2-1, reads NAGVMQNPRHLVRRRGQEARLRCSPMKGHSHVYWYRQLPEEGLKFMVYLQKENIIDESGMPKERFSAEFPKEGPSILRIQQVVRGDSAAYFCASSSGLATPWDEQFFGPGTRLTVL.

This chain uses TRBV29-1 with TRBJ2-7, with 9 bases matching TRBD2. The V and J ends lost 4 bases and 4 bases, in that order; junction bases with no gene match: 2. The CDR3 runs 12 residues. The germline CDR1 and CDR2 sequences are SQVTM and ANQGSEA. The CDR3 is CSVGAGGYEQYF. The CDR3 coding sequence is TGCAGCGTTGGGGCGGGAGGGTACGAGCAGTACTTC.

This chain connects TRBV27 to TRBJ2-1; 9 bases are a match to TRBD2. The germline V gene has CDR1 MNHEY and CDR2 SMNVEV (reference sequence). CDR3 length equals 14 residues. V lost 6 bases and J lost 4; bases outside the gene matches: 4. CDR3 loop: CASSLAGLYNEQFF. The CDR3 nucleotides are TGTGCCAGCAGCCTAGCGGGGCTGTACAATGAGCAGTTCTTC.

This clone has just one count. The chain links TRBV27 to TRBJ2-7; 10 bases are a match to TRBD2. This CDR3 comprises 14 residues. Per the germline V gene, CDR1 is MNHEY and CDR2 is SMNVEV (reference sequence). After removal of 3 bases from V and 3 bases from J, the junction contained 2 bases not matched to a gene. The CDR3 DNA follows: TGTGCCAGCAGTTTGTCTAGCGGGAGCTACGAGCAGTACTTC. Its translation: CASSLSSGSYEQYF.

This clone was recorded a few times. The gene calls are TRBV6-6 and TRBJ1-1; D gene uncertain. Germline V gene lookup returns CDR1 MNHNY and CDR2 SVGAGI (reference sequence). CDR3 length: 14 residues. V gave up 5 bases and J gave up 4 bases, with 14 bases separating them. Here the CDR3 DNA reads TGTGCCAGCAGTATCCGAGAAACAGCCACTGAAGCTTTCTTT. Its protein is CASSIRETATEAFF.

The V and J genes are TRBV5-1 and TRBJ1-1, with TRBD1 as a possible D gene (6 bases). Germline values: CDR1 SGHRS, CDR2 YFSETQ. The CDR3 consists of 16 residues. The V end lost 0 bases, the J end lost 5 bases, and 17 bases lay between the germline ends. Here the CDR3 reads CASSLGRGDRGTEAFF. DNA of the CDR3: TGCGCCAGCAGCTTGGGCAGGGGCGATAGAGGAACTGAAGCTTTCTTT.

The V and J genes are TRBV28 and TRBJ2-7; the D is unclear. Trimming removed 9 bases at V and 9 bases at J, with 12 bases between. The CDR3 is 10 amino acids. The V gene's germline CDR1 is MDHEN and CDR2 SYDVKM. The CDR3 nucleotides read TGTGCCAGGTCCATCGTGGGGCAGTACTTC. Amino acid sequence: CARSIVGQYF.

The rearrangement links TRBV29-1 to TRBJ1-2; D remains unclear. This CDR3 has 12 amino acids. Germline CDR1 and CDR2: SQVTM and ANQGSEA. Trimming stripped 2 bases from V and 8 bases from J, with 12 bases between. The CDR3 spells CSVERTPEGYTF. CDR3 in DNA: TGCAGCGTTGAACGCACTCCGGAAGGCTACACCTTC. Based on the CDR3 plus reference TRBV29-1 and TRBJ1-2, the full variable domain is SAVISQKPSRDICQRGTSLTIQCQVDSQVTMMFWYRQQPGQSLTLIATANQGSEATYESGFVIDKFPISRPNLTFSTLTVSNMSPEDSSIYLCSVERTPEGYTFGSGTRLTVV.

The chain uses TRBV29-1 and TRBJ2-7; D is possibly TRBD2 (6 bases). V lost 4 bases and J lost 0, with 16 bases in between. The CDR3 loop spans 15 amino acids. The germline gives CDR1 SQVTM, CDR2 ANQGSEA. The CDR3, as DNA: TGCAGCGTTGTTGGAGTATCCGGGAGCTCCTACGAGCAGTACTTC. Its translation: CSVVGVSGSSYEQYF.

The genes are TRBV4-1 and TRBJ2-4; 8 nucleotides agree with TRBD1. Germline CDR1 MGHRA, CDR2 YSYEKL. The V segment lost 3 bases and the J segment 6 bases; nucleotides outside the gene matches: 7. The CDR3 covers 15 residues. This CDR3 is CASSQVDRVGNIQYF. CDR3 bases: TGCGCCAGCAGCCAGGTGGACAGGGTGGGAAACATTCAGTACTTC.

The genes are TRBV27 and TRBJ1-2, with 7 bases aligning to TRBD1. Germline-derived CDR1 and CDR2 are MNHEY and SMNVEV (reference sequence). V was clipped by 6 bases and J by 4 bases; unmatched bases: 14. The CDR3 runs to 16 residues. For the CDR3, the DNA is TGTGCCAGCAGCTCCTTTTCGGACAGGATACGCTATGGCTACACCTTC. It is translated as CASSSFSDRIRYGYTF.

A few counts support this clone. The rearrangement joins TRBV14 to TRBJ1-3, with D unresolved. CDR1 SGHDN and CDR2 FVKESK come from the germline V gene. Between the trimmed V and J ends, which lost 0 bases and 15 bases, there was a span of 15 bases. This CDR3 region has 13 residues. In DNA, the CDR3 is TGTGCCAGCAGCCAAGATTCGAGGGTTCCGGGATATTTT. Amino acid sequence: CASSQDSRVPGYF. Full variable domain (missing parts from reference TRBV14 and TRBJ1-3): EAGVTQFPSHSVIEKGQTVTLRCDPISGHDNLYWYRRVMGKEIKFLLHFVKESKQDESGMPNNRFLAERTGGTYSTLKVQPAELEDSGVYFCASSQDSRVPGYFGEGSWLTVV.

This chain joins TRBV9 and TRBJ1-1; 9 bases agree with TRBD1. The CDR3 length is 13 residues. V lost 3 bases to trimming and J lost 6 bases; unmatched junction nucleotides: 3. The V gene's germline CDR1 is SGDLS and CDR2 YYNGEE. This CDR3 is CASSDTGGAEAFF. The CDR3 bases are TGTGCCAGCAGCGACACAGGGGGCGCTGAAGCTTTCTTT. The full variable domain, rest sourced from reference TRBV9 and TRBJ1-1, is DSGVTQTPKHLITATGQRVTLRCSPRSGDLSVYWYQQSLDQGLQFLIQYYNGEERAKGNILERFSAQQFPDLHSELNLSSLELGDSALYFCASSDTGGAEAFFGQGTRLTVV.

The J gene is TRBJ2-2, the V gene TRBV5-5, with D uncertain. Germline lookup yields CDR1 SGHKS and CDR2 YYEKEE (reference sequence). This CDR3 contains 13 residues. The V end lost 7 bases, the J end lost 2 bases, and 9 bases lay between the germline ends. In DNA form, the CDR3 reads TGTGCCAGCGAGGAGATTAACACCGGGGAGCTGTTTTTT. It is translated as CASEEINTGELFF. The full variable domain, completed using reference TRBV5-5 and TRBJ2-2, is DAGVTQSPTHLIKTRGQQVTLRCSPISGHKSVSWYQQVLGQGPQFIFQYYEKEERGRGNFPDRFSARQFPNYSSELNVNALLLGDSALYLCASEEINTGELFFGEGSRLTVL.

The chain combines TRBV5-1 with TRBJ2-1, with D possibly matching TRBD2 (5 bases). The germline V and J ends were trimmed by 4 bases and 3 bases, with 14 bases remaining between them. Germline-derived CDR1 and CDR2 are SGHRS and YFSETQ. CDR3 length equals 15 residues. CDR3 in amino acids: CASSPEVSSYNEQFF. The CDR3 DNA sequence: TGCGCCAGCAGCCCGGAGGTTTCCAGCTACAATGAGCAGTTCTTC.

The chain joins TRBV5-6 to TRBJ2-7, with D possibly matching TRBD1 (5 bases). Per germline, CDR1 SGHDT and CDR2 YYEEEE. The CDR3 consists of 13 residues. V lost 3 bases to trimming and J lost 1 base, with 8 bases between them. DNA of the CDR3: TGTGCCAGCAGCTCGGCAGGGTCCTACGAGCAGTACTTC. It encodes CASSSAGSYEQYF. Supplemented by reference TRBV5-6 and TRBJ2-7, the full variable domain reads DAGVTQSPTHLIKTRGQQVTLRCSPKSGHDTVSWYQQALGQGPQFIFQYYEEEERQRGNFPDRFSGHQFPNYSSELNVNALLLGDSALYLCASSSAGSYEQYFGPGTRLTVT.

The sample holds a few counts of this clone. The chain carries TRBV18 and TRBJ2-1; TRBD2 aligns across 11 bases. Germline V gives CDR1 KGHSH, CDR2 LQKENI. V shed 3 bases and J 7 bases; nucleotides not matched to a gene: 5. This CDR3 comprises 15 residues. Written as DNA, the CDR3 is TGTGCCAGCTCACCTCCAACTAGCGGGGGAAATGAGCAGTTCTTC. Translated, it gives CASSPPTSGGNEQFF.

The chain uses TRBV19 and TRBJ2-6, with a tentative D call TRBD2 (5 bases). This CDR3 is 18 amino acids long. Trimming removed 2 bases from V and 0 bases from J, with 14 bases in between. Germline V gene lookup returns CDR1 LNHDA and CDR2 SQIVND (reference sequence). CDR3: CASSILDLRGSGANVLTF. The CDR3 region has the DNA TGTGCCAGTAGTATATTGGACTTACGTGGCTCTGGGGCCAACGTCCTGACTTTC. The full variable domain, completed using reference TRBV19 and TRBJ2-6, is DGGITQSPKYLFRKEGQNVTLSCEQNLNHDAMYWYRQDPGQGLRLIYYSQIVNDFQKGDIAEGYSVSREKKESFPLTVTSAQKNPTAFYLCASSILDLRGSGANVLTFGAGSRLTVL.